This TCR beta chain was captured by sequencing in a study of T-cell memory formation after mild COVID-19. TCRdb reprocessed the 5' RACE reads with MiXCR, giving one entry per CDR3 protein. The sample records 200,000 to 300,000 distinct CDR3 sequences, more than 8% being singletons. Trimming removed 10 bases from V and 3 bases from J; junction bases left unmatched: 7. The CDR3 consists of 13 residues. Germline lookup yields CDR1 ENHRY and CDR2 SYGVKD. Material: PBMCs or a T cell subset sorted from them (not recorded which). The sequence was obtained from a man aged 18 to 29 who had mild COVID-19 (a few samples of this study predate the infection). Cell type and time point are not known. The rearrangement links TRBV10-3 to TRBJ2-7; 9 bases agree with TRBD1. In DNA, the CDR3 is TGTGCCAGCCGGGACAGGGAGGACTACGAGCAGTACGTC. Residues: CASRDREDYEQYV.